These 22 T cell receptor beta chains came from one sample sequenced in a study of blood T cells in healthy people across ages. Combining a sample-barcoded 5' primer with a J-beta primer mix, a second PCR ran for roughly 6 to 12 cycles. TCRdb ran MiXCR on the 5' RACE reads and lists one entry per CDR3 protein. The sample yields about 1.4 million distinct CDR3 sequences, roughly 60% seen once. The source material was blood. These receptors all stem from a man in his late teens or twenties in good health.

V and J are TRBV3-1 and TRBJ2-7; D call uncertain. Deletions cut 1 base from V and 1 base from J, with 11 bases between. Germline V gene lookup returns CDR1 LGHDT and CDR2 YNNKEL (reference sequence). This CDR3 spans 15 amino acids. The CDR3 spells CASSQGGKGSYEQYF. The CDR3 DNA sequence: TGTGCCAGCAGCCAAGGAGGCAAAGGGTCCTACGAGCAGTACTTC.

This clonotype was seen a few times. The genes are TRBV3-1 and TRBJ1-4; a weak D match, TRBD1 (5 bases). CDR1 is LGHDT and CDR2 is YNNKEL in the germline V gene (reference sequence). Trimming stripped 6 bases from V and 5 bases from J, with 7 bases between. The CDR3 covers 12 residues. CDR3 bases: TGTGCCAGCAGAAACAGGAATGAAAAACTGTTTTTT. It codes for CASRNRNEKLFF.

This clonotype was seen only once. This chain uses TRBV9 with TRBJ1-2; TRBD1 agrees at 8 bases. The V segment lost 3 bases and the J segment 4 bases; nucleotides outside the gene matches: 8. Germline assignment: CDR1 SGDLS and CDR2 YYNGEE. The CDR3 runs 15 residues. The CDR3 loop is CASSGTGRALYGYTF. The CDR3 DNA reads TGTGCCAGCAGCGGGACAGGGAGGGCCCTCTATGGCTACACCTTC.

This chain uses TRBV5-1 with TRBJ2-5; 11 bases align to TRBD2. Germline V gene sequence: CDR1 SGHRS, CDR2 YFSETQ. This CDR3 region has 15 residues. Trimming removed 6 bases from V and 2 bases from J; junction bases left unmatched: 6. The DNA for the CDR3 is TGCGCCAGCACCCCGGGACTAGCGGCTCAAGAGACCCAGTACTTC. It encodes CASTPGLAAQETQYF.

The V and J genes are TRBV7-2 and TRBJ1-6; D is possibly TRBD1 (6 bases). The CDR3 has 15 amino acids. The V end was cut by 0 bases, the J end by 8 bases, with 11 bases between. Germline V lookup: CDR1 SGHTA, CDR2 FQGNSA. The CDR3 DNA reads as TGTGCCAGCAGCTTAGCAGCAGGGGCTTATTCACCCCTCCACTTT. It encodes CASSLAAGAYSPLHF.

V and J are TRBV29-1 and TRBJ1-2; D may be TRBD1 (5 bases). CDR3 size: 14 residues. V lost 4 bases, J lost 2 bases, and 14 bases lay in between. Germline V gene lookup returns CDR1 SQVTM and CDR2 ANQGSEA. Written as DNA, the CDR3 is TGCAGCGTTGGGACAATAGCCAGAAACTATGGCTACACCTTC. It encodes CSVGTIARNYGYTF. Looking up the rest from reference TRBV29-1 and TRBJ1-2 gives the full variable domain: SAVISQKPSRDICQRGTSLTIQCQVDSQVTMMFWYRQQPGQSLTLIATANQGSEATYESGFVIDKFPISRPNLTFSTLTVSNMSPEDSSIYLCSVGTIARNYGYTFGSGTRLTVV.

The chain joins TRBV20-1 to TRBJ1-2, with 8 bases identical to TRBD1. There are 13 residues in the CDR3. V shed 6 bases, J shed 12 bases, and the junction held 15 bases outside the gene matches. Germline V gene data show CDR1 as DFQATT and CDR2 as SNEGSKA (reference sequence). The CDR3 nucleotides read TGCAGTGCCAGGGGTGCGAGACAGGGGTCTAACACCTTC. It is translated as CSARGARQGSNTF.

The chain couples TRBV10-3 to TRBJ2-7; 10 nucleotides line up with TRBD1. The CDR3 has 14 amino acids. CDR1 is ENHRY, CDR2 SYGVKD, per germline. After removal of 8 bases from V and 1 base from J, the junction contained 5 bases not matched to a gene. Written as DNA, the CDR3 is TGTGCCATCGGAGGGACAGGGGCTTCCTACGAGCAGTACTTC. Protein product: CAIGGTGASYEQYF.

V usage is TRBV3-1 and J usage is TRBJ1-1; TRBD1 matches at 7 bases. Trimming took 3 bases from V and 8 from J; bases not matched to a gene: 9. Germline V CDR1 and CDR2: LGHDT, YNNKEL (reference sequence). This CDR3 is built from 14 residues. The CDR3 loop reads CASSHQGEGREAFF. CDR3 coding DNA: TGTGCCAGCAGCCATCAGGGGGAGGGTCGAGAAGCTTTCTTT.

In its sample, this clonotype was seen many times. The chain has TRBV4-2 and TRBJ2-7; 8 positions match TRBD1. The CDR3 contains 15 residues. In germline, CDR1 is LGHNA, CDR2 YNFKEQ. V lost 4 bases to trimming and J lost 0 bases; unmatched junction nucleotides: 5. This CDR3 reads CASSPTGASSYEQYF. In nucleotides, the CDR3 is TGTGCCAGCAGCCCGACAGGGGCCAGCTCCTACGAGCAGTACTTC.

This clonotype was found a few times. J is TRBJ2-7 and V is TRBV29-1; TRBD2 aligns across 8 bases. Trimming at V came to 3 bases and at J to 1 base, leaving 5 bases not matched to a gene. The germline V gene encodes CDR1 SQVTM and CDR2 ANQGSEA. The length of the CDR3 is 14 residues. CDR3 bases: TGCAGCGTTGAGTTCCAGCGGGAGTCCTACGAGCAGTACTTC. This translates into CSVEFQRESYEQYF.

The rearrangement uses TRBV25-1 and TRBJ2-1; D is unclear. Deletions cut 5 bases from V and 6 bases from J, with 14 bases between. CDR1 and CDR2 from the germline V gene are MGHDK and SYGVNS. This CDR3 spans 14 amino acids. In DNA form, the CDR3 reads TGTGCCAGCAGTAACTCCGACGATTTCAATGAGCAGTTCTTC. This sequence encodes CASSNSDDFNEQFF.

The V gene is TRBV20-1, the J gene TRBJ2-1, with 11 bases lining up with TRBD2. The trim removed 7 bases at V and 8 bases at J, leaving 10 bases unmatched. CDR3 length: 14 amino acids. The germline V gene encodes CDR1 DFQATT and CDR2 SNEGSKA (reference sequence). CDR3 protein: CSGLAGRGWDEQFF. DNA of the CDR3: TGCAGTGGACTAGCGGGAAGAGGTTGGGATGAGCAGTTCTTC.

In DNA, the CDR3 is TGTGCCAGCAGCGACACAGGTTACTATGGCTACACCTTC. Its protein is CASSDTGYYGYTF. The chain recombines TRBV7-9 with TRBJ1-2, with D perhaps matching TRBD1 (5 bases). Trimming cost V 5 bases and J 3 bases, with 10 bases left between them. The CDR3 is made up of 13 amino acids. CDR1 SEHNR and CDR2 FQNEAQ come from the germline V gene (reference sequence).

V is TRBV5-1 and J is TRBJ2-1, with D tentatively TRBD1 or TRBD2 (5 bases each). The CDR3 sequence is 16 residues long. CDR1 and CDR2 from the germline V gene are SGHRS and YFSETQ. V lost 4 bases and J 4 bases, leaving 18 bases between the germline ends. In DNA form, the CDR3 reads TGCGCCAGCAGCCCACGCCGGGACCTAGCATACAATGAGCAGTTCTTC. Its translation: CASSPRRDLAYNEQFF. The whole variable domain, filled in from reference TRBV5-1 and TRBJ2-1, reads KAGVTQTPRYLIKTRGQQVTLSCSPISGHRSVSWYQQTPGQGLQFLFEYFSETQRNKGNFPGRFSGRQFSNSRSEMNVSTLELGDSALYLCASSPRRDLAYNEQFFGPGTRLTVL.

The chain has TRBV20-1 and TRBJ1-1, with 8 bases fitting TRBD1. V lost 0 bases, J lost 4 bases, and 16 bases stayed unmatched. The germline V gene has CDR1 DFQATT and CDR2 SNEGSKA (reference sequence). The CDR3 contains 18 residues. CDR3 sequence (DNA): TGCAGTGCTAGAGATCCGCGACAGGGGATGAGCCATAGCACTGAAGCTTTCTTT. Protein: CSARDPRQGMSHSTEAFF.

This clonotype turned up a few times. V usage is TRBV20-1 and J usage is TRBJ2-5; D is perhaps TRBD1 or TRBD2 (6 bases each). The CDR3 is made up of 11 amino acids. CDR1 is DFQATT and CDR2 is SNEGSKA in the germline V gene (reference sequence). V shed 5 bases and J shed 5 bases, with 9 bases lying between them. CDR3 in amino acids: CSAEGGETQYF. CDR3 nucleotides: TGCAGTGCTGAAGGGGGGGAGACCCAGTACTTC.

The rearrangement joins TRBV7-2 to TRBJ2-6, with D tentatively TRBD1 or TRBD2 (5 bases each). This CDR3 has 17 amino acids. The V end was cut by 0 bases, the J end by 0 bases, with 9 bases between. Germline CDR1 reads SGHTA; CDR2 reads FQGNSA. CDR3 region: CASSLAGVSSGANVLTF. The CDR3 nucleotides are TGTGCCAGCAGCTTAGCGGGGGTTAGCTCTGGGGCCAACGTCCTGACTTTC.

The chain couples TRBV7-9 to TRBJ2-2; 9 nucleotides match TRBD1. CDR3 length: 16 residues. CDR1 and CDR2 from the germline V gene are SEHNR and FQNEAQ (reference sequence). Trimming at V came to 5 bases and at J to 2 bases, leaving 6 bases not matched to a gene. CDR3 protein: CASSPGTGRNTGELFF. DNA of the CDR3: TGTGCCAGCAGCCCTGGGACAGGGAGAAACACCGGGGAGCTGTTTTTT. Variable domain in full (rest from reference TRBV7-9 and TRBJ2-2): DTGVSQNPRHKITKRGQNVTFRCDPISEHNRLYWYRQTLGQGPEFLTYFQNEAQLEKSRLLSDRFSAERPKGSFSTLEIQRTEQGDSAMYLCASSPGTGRNTGELFFGEGSRLTVL.

The V call is TRBV4-1, the J call TRBJ2-5; TRBD2 aligns across 9 bases. Germline values: CDR1 MGHRA, CDR2 YSYEKL. V trimming: 4 bases; J trimming: 9 bases; junction bases outside the gene matches: 12. The CDR3 length is 15 residues. The chain's CDR3 is CASSRMGLANRPQYF. Written as DNA, the CDR3 is TGCGCCAGCAGCCGGATGGGACTAGCTAATAGGCCCCAGTACTTC.

This clonotype was recorded a few times. The chain is built from TRBV10-3 and TRBJ1-2, with TRBD1 identical over 7 bases. After removal of 0 bases from V and 8 bases from J, the junction contained 3 bases not matched to a gene. Germline lookup yields CDR1 ENHRY and CDR2 SYGVKD. CDR3 length equals 13 residues. The CDR3 DNA reads TGTGCCATCAGTGAGTCGACAGGGAGCGGCTACACCTTC. This sequence encodes CAISESTGSGYTF.

This clonotype was found a few times. This chain uses TRBV29-1 with TRBJ1-6; the D is unclear. CDR1 and CDR2 (germline): SQVTM, ANQGSEA. The CDR3 spans 13 residues. Trimming cost V 7 bases and J 7 bases, with 14 bases left between them. CDR3 in DNA: TGCAGCGCGATGAAGGAAGCCAATTCACCCCTCCACTTT. It encodes CSAMKEANSPLHF.